This TCR beta chain was identified during a study of cytomegalovirus exposure and HLA in healthy donors. With V trimmed by 3 bases and J by 3 bases, 2 bases remained unmatched. Per germline, CDR1 SGHTA and CDR2 FQGNSA. The CDR3 has 14 amino acids. This clone was seen a single time. TCRdb's copy holds only in-frame clones and misses some; the assay was immunoSEQ multiplex PCR. The data hold more than 80,000 clones, with approximately 90% observed a single time. The specimen was PBMCs. The receptor comes from a woman between 18 and 29 years old in good health and CMV-seropositive. V gene TRBV7-2 combines with J gene TRBJ1-5; 7 bases are a match to TRBD1. CDR3 sequence reads: CASSFRGNNQPQHF. The CDR3 DNA sequence: TGTGCCAGCAGCTTCAGGGGGAACAATCAGCCCCAGCATTTT. Full variable domain (outside the CDR3, taken from reference TRBV7-2 and TRBJ1-5): GAGVSQSPSNKVTEKGKDVELRCDPISGHTALYWYRQSLGQGLEFLIYFQGNSAPDKSGLPSDRFSAERTGGSVSTLTIQRTQQEDSAVYLCASSFRGNNQPQHFGDGTRLSIL.